This T cell receptor beta chain was obtained from a study of blood T cell repertoires in COVID-19. Study as a whole: COVID-19 samples from acute and convalescent phases originated in the United States, Italy and Spain.

In the original analysis: By means of reference gene primer amplification, nucleated cell counts were estimated. Sequencing used immunoSEQ multiplex PCR; TCRdb keeps in-frame clones, though not all of them. That table gives V, J and clone size, and the DNA gave D and trimming. The sample holds 140,000 or so clones; around four fifths are singletons and the top ten take less than 4.5%. Specimen: peripheral blood. This sequence originates from a woman aged 80 or over with acute or convalescent COVID-19.

CDR3 in amino acids: CASKSTANTEAFF. CDR3 DNA: TGTGCCAGTAAATCGACAGCCAACACTGAAGCTTTCTTT. The gene calls are TRBV19 and TRBJ1-1, with D tentatively TRBD1 (5 bases). The ends were cut back, 7 bases at V and 2 bases at J, with 11 bases in the middle. The CDR3 totals 13 residues. CDR1 LNHDA and CDR2 SQIVND come from the germline V gene (reference sequence). The variable domain in full, completed from reference TRBV19 and TRBJ1-1, reads DGGITQSPKYLFRKEGQNVTLSCEQNLNHDAMYWYRQDPGQGLRLIYYSQIVNDFQKGDIAEGYSVSREKKESFPLTVTSAQKNPTAFYLCASKSTANTEAFFGQGTRLTVV.